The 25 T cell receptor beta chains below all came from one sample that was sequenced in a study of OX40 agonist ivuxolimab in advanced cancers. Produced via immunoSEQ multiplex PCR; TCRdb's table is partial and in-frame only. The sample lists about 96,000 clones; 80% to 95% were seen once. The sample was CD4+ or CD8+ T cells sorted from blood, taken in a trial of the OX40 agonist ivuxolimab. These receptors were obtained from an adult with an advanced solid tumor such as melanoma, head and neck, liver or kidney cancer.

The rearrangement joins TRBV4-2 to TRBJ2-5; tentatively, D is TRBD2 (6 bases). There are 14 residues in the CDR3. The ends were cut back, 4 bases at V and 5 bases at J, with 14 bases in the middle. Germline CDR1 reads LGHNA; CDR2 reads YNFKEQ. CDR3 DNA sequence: TGTGCCAGCAGCCGGGAAGGGGAGGCGGAGACCCAGTACTTC. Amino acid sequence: CASSREGEAETQYF.

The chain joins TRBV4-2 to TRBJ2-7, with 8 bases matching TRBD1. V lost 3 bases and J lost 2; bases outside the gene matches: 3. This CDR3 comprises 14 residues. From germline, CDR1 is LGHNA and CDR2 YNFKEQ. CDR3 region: CASSQGTGPYEQYF. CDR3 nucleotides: TGTGCCAGCAGCCAGGGGACAGGCCCCTACGAGCAGTACTTC.

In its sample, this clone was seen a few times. The CDR3 spells CASRDIAGPSYEQYF. The CDR3 nucleotides are TGTGCCAGCAGGGACATAGCGGGACCCTCCTACGAGCAGTACTTC. The chain combines TRBV28 with TRBJ2-7; the match to TRBD2 covers 8 bases. The CDR3 has 15 residues. Germline-derived CDR1 and CDR2 are MDHEN and SYDVKM. The ends lost 6 bases at V and 0 bases at J; junction bases unmatched: 7.

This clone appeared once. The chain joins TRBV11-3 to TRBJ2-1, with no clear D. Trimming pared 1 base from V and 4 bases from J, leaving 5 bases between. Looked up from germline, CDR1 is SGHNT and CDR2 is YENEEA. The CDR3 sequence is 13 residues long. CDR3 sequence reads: CASSLARYNEQFF. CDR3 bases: TGTGCCAGCAGCTTAGCCAGGTACAATGAGCAGTTCTTC. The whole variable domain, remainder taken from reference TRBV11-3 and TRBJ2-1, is EAGVVQSPRYKIIEKKQPVAFWCNPISGHNTLYWYLQNLGQGPELLIRYENEEAVDDSQLPKDRFSAERLKGVDSTLKIQPAELGDSAVYLCASSLARYNEQFFGPGTRLTVL.

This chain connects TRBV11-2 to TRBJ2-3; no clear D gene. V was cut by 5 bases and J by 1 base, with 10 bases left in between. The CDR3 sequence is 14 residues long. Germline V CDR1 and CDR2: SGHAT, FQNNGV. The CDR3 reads CASSPQFGTDTQYF. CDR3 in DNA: TGTGCCAGCAGCCCTCAATTCGGCACAGATACGCAGTATTTT.

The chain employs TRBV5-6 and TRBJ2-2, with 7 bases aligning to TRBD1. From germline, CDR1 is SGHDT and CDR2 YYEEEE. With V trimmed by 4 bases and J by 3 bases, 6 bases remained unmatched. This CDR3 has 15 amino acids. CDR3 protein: CASSPDRLDTGELFF. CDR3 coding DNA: TGTGCCAGCAGCCCGGACAGGCTCGACACCGGGGAGCTGTTTTTT.

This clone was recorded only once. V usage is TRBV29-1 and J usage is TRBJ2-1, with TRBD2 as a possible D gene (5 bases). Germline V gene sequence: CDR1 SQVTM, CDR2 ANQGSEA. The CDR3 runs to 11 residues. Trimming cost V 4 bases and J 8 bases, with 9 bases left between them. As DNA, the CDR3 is TGCAGCGTTGGGGTCGGGGATGAGCAGTTCTTC. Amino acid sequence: CSVGVGDEQFF.

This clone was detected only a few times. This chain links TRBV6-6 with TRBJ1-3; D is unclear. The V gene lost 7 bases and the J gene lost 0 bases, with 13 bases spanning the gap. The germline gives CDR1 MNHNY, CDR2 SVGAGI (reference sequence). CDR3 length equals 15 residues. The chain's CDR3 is CASNPTQSSGNTIYF. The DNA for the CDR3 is TGTGCCAGCAACCCGACACAAAGCTCTGGAAACACCATATATTTT.

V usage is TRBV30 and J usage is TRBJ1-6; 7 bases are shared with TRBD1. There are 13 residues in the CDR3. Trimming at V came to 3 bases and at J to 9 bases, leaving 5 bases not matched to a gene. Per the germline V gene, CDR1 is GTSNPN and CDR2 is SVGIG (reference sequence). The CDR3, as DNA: TGTGCCTGGAGGGAGGGACAGTCTTCACCCCTCCACTTT. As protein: CAWREGQSSPLHF.

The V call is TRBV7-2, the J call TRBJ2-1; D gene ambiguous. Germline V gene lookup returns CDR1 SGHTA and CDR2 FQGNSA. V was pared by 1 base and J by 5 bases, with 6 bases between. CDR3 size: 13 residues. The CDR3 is CASSLGRDNEQFF. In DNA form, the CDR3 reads TGTGCCAGCAGCTTAGGACGAGACAATGAGCAGTTCTTC.

The DNA of the CDR3 is TGTGCCAGCAGCTTAGCTGGGGATAGCAATCAGCCCCAGCATTTT. It yields the protein CASSLAGDSNQPQHF. J is TRBJ1-5 and V is TRBV7-2; D unresolved. Per germline, CDR1 SGHTA and CDR2 FQGNSA. The CDR3 has 15 amino acids. V lost 0 bases and J 0 bases, leaving 6 bases between the germline ends.

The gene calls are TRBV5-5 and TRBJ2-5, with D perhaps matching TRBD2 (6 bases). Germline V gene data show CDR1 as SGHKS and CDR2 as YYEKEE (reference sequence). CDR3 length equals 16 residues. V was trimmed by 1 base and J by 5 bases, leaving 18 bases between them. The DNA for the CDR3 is TGTGCCAGCAGCTTGTTATCAGGAGGGCCAAGGGAGACCCAGTACTTC. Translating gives CASSLLSGGPRETQYF.

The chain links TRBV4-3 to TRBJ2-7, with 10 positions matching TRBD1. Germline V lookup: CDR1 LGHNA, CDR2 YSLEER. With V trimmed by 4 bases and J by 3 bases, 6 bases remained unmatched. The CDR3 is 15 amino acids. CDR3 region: CASSRAGQGLYEQYF. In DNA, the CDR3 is TGCGCCAGCAGCCGAGCGGGACAGGGGCTCTACGAGCAGTACTTC.

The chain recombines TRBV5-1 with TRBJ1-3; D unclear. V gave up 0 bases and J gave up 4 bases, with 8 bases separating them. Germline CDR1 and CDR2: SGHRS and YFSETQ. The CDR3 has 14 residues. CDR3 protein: CASSLEGSGNTIYF. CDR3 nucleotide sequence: TGCGCCAGCAGCTTGGAAGGGTCCGGAAACACCATATATTTT.

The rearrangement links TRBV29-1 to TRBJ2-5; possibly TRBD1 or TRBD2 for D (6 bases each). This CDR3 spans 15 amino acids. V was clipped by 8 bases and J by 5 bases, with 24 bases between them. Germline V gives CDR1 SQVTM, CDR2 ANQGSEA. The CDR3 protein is CSYGRVEGGMETQYF. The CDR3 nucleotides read TGCAGCTATGGTAGGGTGGAGGGGGGTATGGAGACCCAGTACTTC.

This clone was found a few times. For the CDR3, the DNA is TGTGCCAGCAGCTTGGTTCTCGGAGGACCTGGGGCCAACGTCCTGACTTTC. It translates to CASSLVLGGPGANVLTF. The chain employs TRBV5-8 and TRBJ2-6, with D possibly matching TRBD2 (5 bases). Germline V gene sequence: CDR1 SGHTS, CDR2 YDEGEE. Trimming pared 0 bases from V and 2 bases from J, leaving 12 bases between. The CDR3 is 17 residues long.

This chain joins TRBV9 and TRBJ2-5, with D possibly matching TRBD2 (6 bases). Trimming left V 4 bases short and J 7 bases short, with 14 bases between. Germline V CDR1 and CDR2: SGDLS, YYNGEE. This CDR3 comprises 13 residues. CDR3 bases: TGTGCCAGCAGCTCCCTCCTCGGGGGGACCCAGTACTTC. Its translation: CASSSLLGGTQYF.

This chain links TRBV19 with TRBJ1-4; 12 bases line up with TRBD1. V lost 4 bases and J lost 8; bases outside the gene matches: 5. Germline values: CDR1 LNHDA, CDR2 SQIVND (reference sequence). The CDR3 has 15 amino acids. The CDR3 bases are TGTGCCAGTAGTAGCTCCGGGACAGGGGGCGAAAAACTGTTTTTT. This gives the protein CASSSSGTGGEKLFF.

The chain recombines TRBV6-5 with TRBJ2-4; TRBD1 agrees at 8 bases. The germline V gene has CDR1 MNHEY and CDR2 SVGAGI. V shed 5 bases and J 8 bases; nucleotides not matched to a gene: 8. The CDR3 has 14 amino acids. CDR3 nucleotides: TGTGCCAGCAGTCGGGACAGGAGAGGGGACATTCAGTACTTC. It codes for CASSRDRRGDIQYF.

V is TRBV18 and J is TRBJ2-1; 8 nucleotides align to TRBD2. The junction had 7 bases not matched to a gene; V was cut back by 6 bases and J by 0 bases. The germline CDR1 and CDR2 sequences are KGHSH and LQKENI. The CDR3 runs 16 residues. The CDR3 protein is CASSSTSGSSYNEQFF. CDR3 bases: TGTGCCAGCTCTTCAACGAGCGGGAGCTCCTACAATGAGCAGTTCTTC.

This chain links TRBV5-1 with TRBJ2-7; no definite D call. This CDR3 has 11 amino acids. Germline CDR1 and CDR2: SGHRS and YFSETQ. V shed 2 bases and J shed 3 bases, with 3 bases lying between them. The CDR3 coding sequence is TGCGCCAGCAGCTTCGACTACGAGCAGTACTTC. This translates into CASSFDYEQYF.

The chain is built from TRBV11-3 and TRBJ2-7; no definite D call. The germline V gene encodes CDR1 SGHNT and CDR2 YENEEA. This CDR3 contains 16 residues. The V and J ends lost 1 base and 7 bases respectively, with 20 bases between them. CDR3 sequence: CASSLGLATLGREQYF. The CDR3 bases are TGTGCCAGCAGCTTAGGTCTGGCAACCCTCGGTCGAGAGCAGTACTTC.

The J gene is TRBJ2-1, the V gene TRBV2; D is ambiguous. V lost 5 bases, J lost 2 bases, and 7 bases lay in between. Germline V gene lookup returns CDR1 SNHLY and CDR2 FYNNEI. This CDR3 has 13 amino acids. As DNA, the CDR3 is TGTGCCAGCAGTCGGAACACCTACAATGAGCAGTTCTTC. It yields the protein CASSRNTYNEQFF.

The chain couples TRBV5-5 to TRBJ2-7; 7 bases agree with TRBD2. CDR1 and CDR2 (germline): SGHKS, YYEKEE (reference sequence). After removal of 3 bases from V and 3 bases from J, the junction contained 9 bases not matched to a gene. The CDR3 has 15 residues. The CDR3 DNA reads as TGTGCCAGCAGCTCGTATCAGGGAGGGGTCTACGAGCAGTACTTC. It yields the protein CASSSYQGGVYEQYF.

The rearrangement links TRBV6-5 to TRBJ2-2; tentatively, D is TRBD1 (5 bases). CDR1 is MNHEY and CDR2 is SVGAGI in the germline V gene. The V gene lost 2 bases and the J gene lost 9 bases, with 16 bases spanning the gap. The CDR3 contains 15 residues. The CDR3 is CASSYGQGNKRELFF. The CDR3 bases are TGTGCCAGCAGTTACGGTCAGGGAAATAAGCGGGAGCTGTTTTTT.